This T cell receptor (beta chain) was found in a study of cytomegalovirus exposure and HLA in healthy donors. The CDR3 extends over 14 amino acids. V was cut by 8 bases and J by 5 bases, with 15 bases left in between. Germline V CDR1 and CDR2: SEHNR, FQNEAQ (reference sequence). Overall study results and limits: Sequencing had likely introduced a cluster of highly shared sequence variants as an artifact.

A multiplex PCR was run with 60 Vbeta primers and 13 Jbeta primers. Clones were sequenced by immunoSEQ multiplex PCR, and TCRdb holds only the in-frame ones, with some missing. The table has 150,000 to 200,000 clones, roughly 76% seen once. About this clone: Its specificity is unknown.

Nominally healthy donors provided the samples, though records likely missed some immune exposures. Sequencing used PBMCs. This clonotype was obtained from a woman aged 18 to 35 in good health and CMV-seropositive. The chain links TRBV7-9 to TRBJ2-2; tentatively, D is TRBD1 (5 bases). In DNA, the CDR3 is TGTGCCAGCCCCACCAGGGCTGGAACCGGGGAGCTGTTTTTT. Encoded protein: CASPTRAGTGELFF. The full variable domain, with the rest looked up from reference TRBV7-9 and TRBJ2-2, is DTGVSQNPRHKITKRGQNVTFRCDPISEHNRLYWYRQTLGQGPEFLTYFQNEAQLEKSRLLSDRFSAERPKGSFSTLEIQRTEQGDSAMYLCASPTRAGTGELFFGEGSRLTVL.